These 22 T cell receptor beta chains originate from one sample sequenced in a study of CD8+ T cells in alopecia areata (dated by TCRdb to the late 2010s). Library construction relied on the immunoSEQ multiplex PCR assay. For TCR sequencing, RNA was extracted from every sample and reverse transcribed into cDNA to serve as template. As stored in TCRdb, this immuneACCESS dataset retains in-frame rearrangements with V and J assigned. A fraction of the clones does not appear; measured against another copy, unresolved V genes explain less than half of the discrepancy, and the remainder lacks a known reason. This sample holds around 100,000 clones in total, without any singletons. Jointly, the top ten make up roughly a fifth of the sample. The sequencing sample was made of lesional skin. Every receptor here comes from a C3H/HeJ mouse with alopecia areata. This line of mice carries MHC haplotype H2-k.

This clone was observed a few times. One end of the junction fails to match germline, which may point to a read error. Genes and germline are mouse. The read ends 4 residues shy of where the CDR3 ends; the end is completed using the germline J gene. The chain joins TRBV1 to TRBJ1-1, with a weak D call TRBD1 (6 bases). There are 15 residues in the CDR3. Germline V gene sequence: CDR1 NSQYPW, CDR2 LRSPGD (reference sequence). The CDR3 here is CTCGAWAGANTEVFF. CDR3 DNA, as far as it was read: TGCACCTGCGGTGCATGGGCAGGGGCAAACACA.

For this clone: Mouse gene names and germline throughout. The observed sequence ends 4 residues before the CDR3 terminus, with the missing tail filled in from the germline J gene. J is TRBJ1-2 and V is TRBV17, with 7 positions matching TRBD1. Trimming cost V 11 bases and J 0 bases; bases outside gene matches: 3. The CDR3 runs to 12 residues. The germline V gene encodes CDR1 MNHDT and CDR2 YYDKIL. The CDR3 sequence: CASGTANSDYTF. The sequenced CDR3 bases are TGTGCTTCCGGGACAGCAAACTCC.

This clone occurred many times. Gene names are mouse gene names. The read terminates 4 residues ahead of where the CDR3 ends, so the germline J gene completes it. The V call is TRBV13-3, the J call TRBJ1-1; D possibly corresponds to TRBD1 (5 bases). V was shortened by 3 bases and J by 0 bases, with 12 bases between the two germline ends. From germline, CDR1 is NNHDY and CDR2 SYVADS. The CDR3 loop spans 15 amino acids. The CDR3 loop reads CASSVREGANTEVFF. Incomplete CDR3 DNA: TGTGCCAGCAGTGTCAGGGAGGGAGCAAACACA.

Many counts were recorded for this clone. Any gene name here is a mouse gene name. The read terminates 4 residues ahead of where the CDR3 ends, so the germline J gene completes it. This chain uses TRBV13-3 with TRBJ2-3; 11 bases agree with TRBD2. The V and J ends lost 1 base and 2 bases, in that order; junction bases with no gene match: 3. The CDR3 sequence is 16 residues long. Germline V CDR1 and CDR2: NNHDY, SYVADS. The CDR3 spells CASSDTGGALAETLYF. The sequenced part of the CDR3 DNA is TGTGCCAGCAGTGATACTGGGGGGGCGCTTGCAGAA.

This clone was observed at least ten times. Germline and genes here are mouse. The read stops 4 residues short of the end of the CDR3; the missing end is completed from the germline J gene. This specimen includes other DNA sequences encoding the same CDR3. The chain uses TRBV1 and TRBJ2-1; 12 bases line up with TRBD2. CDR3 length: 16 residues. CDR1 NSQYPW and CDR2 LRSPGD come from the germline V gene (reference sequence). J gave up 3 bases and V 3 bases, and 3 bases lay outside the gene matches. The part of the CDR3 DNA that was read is TGCACCTGCAGTGCTCCGGGACTGGGGGGCTATGCT. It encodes CTCSAPGLGGYA. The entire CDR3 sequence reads CTCSAPGLGGYAEQFF.

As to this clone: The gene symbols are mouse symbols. Partial CDR3 DNA: TGCACCTGCAGTGCGGACTGGGGGGGGGCTGATCAAAAC. It codes for CTCSADWGGADQN. The CDR3 reads in full as CTCSADWGGADQNTLYF. V is TRBV1 and J is TRBJ2-4, with 12 bases fitting TRBD2. The read ends 4 residues before the CDR3 terminus; that terminus is restored from the germline J gene. The CDR3 is 17 residues long. V gave up 3 bases and J gave up 2 bases; unmatched junction bases: 6. Germline V CDR1 and CDR2: NSQYPW, LRSPGD (reference sequence).

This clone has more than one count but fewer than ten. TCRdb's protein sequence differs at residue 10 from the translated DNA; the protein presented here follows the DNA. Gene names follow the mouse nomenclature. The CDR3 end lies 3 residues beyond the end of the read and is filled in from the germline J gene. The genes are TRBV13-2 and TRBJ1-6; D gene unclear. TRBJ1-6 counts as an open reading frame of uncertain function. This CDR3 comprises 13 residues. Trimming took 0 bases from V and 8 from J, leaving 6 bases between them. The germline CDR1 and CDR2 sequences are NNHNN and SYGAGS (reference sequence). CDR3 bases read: TGTGCCAGCGGTGATGCGAGGGATTCGCCC. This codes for CASGDARDSP. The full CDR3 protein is CASGDARDSPLYF.

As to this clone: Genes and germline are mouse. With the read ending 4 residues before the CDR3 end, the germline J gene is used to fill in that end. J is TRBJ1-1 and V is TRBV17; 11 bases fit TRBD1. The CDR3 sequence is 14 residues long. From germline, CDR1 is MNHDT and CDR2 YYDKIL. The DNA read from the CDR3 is TGTGCTAGCAGTAGAGCAGGGACAGGGGGA. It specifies CASSRAGTGG. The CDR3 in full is CASSRAGTGGEVFF.

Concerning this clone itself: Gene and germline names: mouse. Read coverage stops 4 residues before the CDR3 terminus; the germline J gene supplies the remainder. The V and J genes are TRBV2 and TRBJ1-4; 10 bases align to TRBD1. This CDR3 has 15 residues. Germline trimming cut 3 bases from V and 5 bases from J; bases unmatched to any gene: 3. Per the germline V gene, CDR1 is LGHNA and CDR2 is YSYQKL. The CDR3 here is CASSHPGQGNERLFF. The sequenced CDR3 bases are TGTGCCAGCAGCCACCCGGGACAGGGGAACGAA.

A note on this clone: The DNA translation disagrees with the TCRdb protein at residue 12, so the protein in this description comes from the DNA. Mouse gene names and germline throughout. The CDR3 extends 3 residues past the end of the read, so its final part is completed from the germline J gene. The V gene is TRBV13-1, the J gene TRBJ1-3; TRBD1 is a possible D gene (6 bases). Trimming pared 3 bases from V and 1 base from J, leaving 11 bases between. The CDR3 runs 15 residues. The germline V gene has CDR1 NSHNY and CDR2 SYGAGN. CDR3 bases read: TGTGCCAGCAGTGGGGGACATAAATCTGGAAATACG. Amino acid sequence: CASSGGHKSGNT. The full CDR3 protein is CASSGGHKSGNTLYF.

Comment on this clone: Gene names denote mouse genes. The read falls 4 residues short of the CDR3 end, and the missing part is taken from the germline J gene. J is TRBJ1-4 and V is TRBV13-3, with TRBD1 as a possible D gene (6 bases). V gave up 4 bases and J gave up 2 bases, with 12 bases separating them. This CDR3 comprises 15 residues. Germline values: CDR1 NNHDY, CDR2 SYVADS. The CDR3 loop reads CASSPQGRSNERLFF. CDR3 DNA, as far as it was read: TGTGCCAGCAGTCCACAGGGAAGATCCAACGAA.

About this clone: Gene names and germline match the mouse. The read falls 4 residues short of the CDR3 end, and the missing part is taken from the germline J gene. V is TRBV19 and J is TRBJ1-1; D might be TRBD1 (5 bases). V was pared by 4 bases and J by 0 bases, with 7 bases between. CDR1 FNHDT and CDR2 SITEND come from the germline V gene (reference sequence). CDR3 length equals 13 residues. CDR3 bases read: TGTGCCAGCAGTGGGGGGTCAAACACA. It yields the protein CASSGGSNT. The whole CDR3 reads CASSGGSNTEVFF.

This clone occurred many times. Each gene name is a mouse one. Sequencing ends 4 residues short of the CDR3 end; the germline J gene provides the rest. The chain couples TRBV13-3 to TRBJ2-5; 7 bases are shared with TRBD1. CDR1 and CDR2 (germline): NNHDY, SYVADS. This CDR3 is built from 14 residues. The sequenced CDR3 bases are TGTGCCAGCAGTGACGGGACAGCAAAAGAC. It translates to CASSDGTAKD. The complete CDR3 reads CASSDGTAKDTQYF. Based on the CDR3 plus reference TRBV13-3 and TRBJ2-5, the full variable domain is EAAVTQSPRSKVAVTGGKVTLSCHQTNNHDYMYWYRQDTGHGLRLIHYSYVADSTEKGDIPDGYKASRPSQENFSLILELASLSQTAVYFCASSDGTAKDTQYFGPGTRLLVL.

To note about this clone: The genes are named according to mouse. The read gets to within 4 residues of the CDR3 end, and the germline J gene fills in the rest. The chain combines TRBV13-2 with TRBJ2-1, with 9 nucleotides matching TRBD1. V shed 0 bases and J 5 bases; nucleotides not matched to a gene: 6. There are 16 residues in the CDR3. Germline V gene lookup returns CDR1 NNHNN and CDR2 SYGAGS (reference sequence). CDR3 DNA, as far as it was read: TGTGCCAGCGGTGATGCGGGGACAGGGATAAATGCT. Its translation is CASGDAGTGINA. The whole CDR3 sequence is CASGDAGTGINAEQFF.

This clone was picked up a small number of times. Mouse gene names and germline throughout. CDR3 sequence: CASRLRDRYEQYF. CDR3 DNA (partial): TGTGCCAGCAGACTCCGGGACAGGTAT. The genes are TRBV13-3 and TRBJ2-7, with 8 bases that match TRBD1. The DNA ends 4 residues before the CDR3 does, and the rest of the CDR3 is filled in from the germline J gene. CDR1 is NNHDY and CDR2 is SYVADS in the germline V gene. The CDR3 runs 13 residues.

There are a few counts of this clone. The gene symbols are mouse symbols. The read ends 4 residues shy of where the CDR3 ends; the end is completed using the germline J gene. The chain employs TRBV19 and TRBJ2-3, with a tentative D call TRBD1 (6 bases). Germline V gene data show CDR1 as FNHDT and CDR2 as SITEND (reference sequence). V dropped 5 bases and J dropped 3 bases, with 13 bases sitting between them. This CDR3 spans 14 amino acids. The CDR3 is CASSHQGTAETLYF. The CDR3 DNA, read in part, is TGTGCCAGCAGCCATCAGGGGACGGCAGAA. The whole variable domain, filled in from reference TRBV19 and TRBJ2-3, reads GGIITQTPKFLIGQEGQKLTLKCQQNFNHDTMYWYRQDSGKGLRLIYYSITENDLQKGDLSEGYDASREKKSSFSLTVTSAQKNEMAVFLCASSHQGTAETLYFGSGTRLTVL.

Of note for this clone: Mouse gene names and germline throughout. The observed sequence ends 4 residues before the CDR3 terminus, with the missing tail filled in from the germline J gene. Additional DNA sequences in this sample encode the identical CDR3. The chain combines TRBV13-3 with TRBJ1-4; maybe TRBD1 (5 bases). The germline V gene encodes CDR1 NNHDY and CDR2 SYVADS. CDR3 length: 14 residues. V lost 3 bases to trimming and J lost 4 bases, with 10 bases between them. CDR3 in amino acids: CASSVGQINERLFF. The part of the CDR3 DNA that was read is TGTGCCAGCAGTGTCGGACAAATCAACGAA.

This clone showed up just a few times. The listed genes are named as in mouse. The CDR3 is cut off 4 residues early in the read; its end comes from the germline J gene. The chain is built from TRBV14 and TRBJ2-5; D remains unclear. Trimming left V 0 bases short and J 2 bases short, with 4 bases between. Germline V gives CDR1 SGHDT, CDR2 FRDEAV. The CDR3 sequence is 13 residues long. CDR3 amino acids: CASSFYIQDTQYF. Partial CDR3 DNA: TGTGCCAGCAGTTTCTACATCCAAGAC.

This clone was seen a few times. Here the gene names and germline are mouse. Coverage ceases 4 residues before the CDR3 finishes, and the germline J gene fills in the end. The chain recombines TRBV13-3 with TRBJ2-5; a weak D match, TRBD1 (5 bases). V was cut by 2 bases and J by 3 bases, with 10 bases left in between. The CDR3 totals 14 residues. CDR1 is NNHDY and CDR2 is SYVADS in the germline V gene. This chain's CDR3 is CASSEADTQDTQYF. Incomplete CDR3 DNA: TGTGCCAGCAGTGAGGCGGACACTCAAGAC.

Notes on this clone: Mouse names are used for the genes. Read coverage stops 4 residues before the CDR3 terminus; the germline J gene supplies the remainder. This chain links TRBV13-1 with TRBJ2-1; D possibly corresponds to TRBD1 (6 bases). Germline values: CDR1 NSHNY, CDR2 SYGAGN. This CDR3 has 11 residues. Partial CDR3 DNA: TGTGCCAGCAGGGACAGAACT. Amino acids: CASRDRT. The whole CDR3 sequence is CASRDRTEQFF.

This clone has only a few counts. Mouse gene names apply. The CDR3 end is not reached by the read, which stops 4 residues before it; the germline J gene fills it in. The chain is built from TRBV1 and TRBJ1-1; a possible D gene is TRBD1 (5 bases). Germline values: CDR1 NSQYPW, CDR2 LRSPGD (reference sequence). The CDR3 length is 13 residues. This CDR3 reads CTCSALEGTEVFF. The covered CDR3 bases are TGCACCTGCAGTGCATTGGAGGGGACA.

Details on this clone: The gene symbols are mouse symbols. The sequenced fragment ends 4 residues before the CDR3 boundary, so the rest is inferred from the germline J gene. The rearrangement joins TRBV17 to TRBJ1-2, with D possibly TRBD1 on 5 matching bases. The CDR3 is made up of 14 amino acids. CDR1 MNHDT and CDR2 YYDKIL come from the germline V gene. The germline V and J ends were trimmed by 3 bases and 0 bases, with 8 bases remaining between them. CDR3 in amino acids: CASSRDKANSDYTF. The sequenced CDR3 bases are TGTGCTAGCAGTAGGGACAAAGCAAACTCC.